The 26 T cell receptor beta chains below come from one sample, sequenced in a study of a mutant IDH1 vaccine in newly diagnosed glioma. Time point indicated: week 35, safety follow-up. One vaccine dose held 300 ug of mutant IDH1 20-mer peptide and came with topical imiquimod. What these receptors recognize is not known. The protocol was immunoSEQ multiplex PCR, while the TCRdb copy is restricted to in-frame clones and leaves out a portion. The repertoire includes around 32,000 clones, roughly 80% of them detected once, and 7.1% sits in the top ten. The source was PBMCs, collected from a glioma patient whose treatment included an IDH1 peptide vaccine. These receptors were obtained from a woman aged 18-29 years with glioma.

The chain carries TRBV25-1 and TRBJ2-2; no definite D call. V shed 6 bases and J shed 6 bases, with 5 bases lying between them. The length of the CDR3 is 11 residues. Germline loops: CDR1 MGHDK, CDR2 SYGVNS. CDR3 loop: CASRFSGELFF. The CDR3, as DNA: TGTGCCAGCAGGTTTTCCGGGGAGCTGTTTTTT.

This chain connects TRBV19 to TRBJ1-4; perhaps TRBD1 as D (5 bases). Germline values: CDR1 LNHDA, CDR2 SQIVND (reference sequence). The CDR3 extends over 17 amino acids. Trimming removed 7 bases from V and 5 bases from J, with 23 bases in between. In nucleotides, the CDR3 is TGTGCCAGTACTCTCGGGGACCTACCCGGGGAAAATGAAAAACTGTTTTTT. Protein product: CASTLGDLPGENEKLFF.

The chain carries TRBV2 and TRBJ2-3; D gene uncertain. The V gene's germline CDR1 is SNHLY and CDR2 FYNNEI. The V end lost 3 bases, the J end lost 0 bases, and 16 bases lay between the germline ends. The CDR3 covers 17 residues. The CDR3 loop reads CASSEWVALGSTDTQYF. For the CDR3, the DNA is TGTGCCAGCAGTGAGTGGGTTGCCCTAGGGAGCACAGATACGCAGTATTTT.

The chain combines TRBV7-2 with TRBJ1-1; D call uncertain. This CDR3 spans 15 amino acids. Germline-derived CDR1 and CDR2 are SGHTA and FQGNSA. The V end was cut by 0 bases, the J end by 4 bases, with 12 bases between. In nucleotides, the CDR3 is TGTGCCAGCAGCTTAGCGCAGATACTTTCCACTGAAGCTTTCTTT. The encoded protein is CASSLAQILSTEAFF. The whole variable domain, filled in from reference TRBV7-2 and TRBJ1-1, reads GAGVSQSPSNKVTEKGKDVELRCDPISGHTALYWYRQSLGQGLEFLIYFQGNSAPDKSGLPSDRFSAERTGGSVSTLTIQRTQQEDSAVYLCASSLAQILSTEAFFGQGTRLTVV.

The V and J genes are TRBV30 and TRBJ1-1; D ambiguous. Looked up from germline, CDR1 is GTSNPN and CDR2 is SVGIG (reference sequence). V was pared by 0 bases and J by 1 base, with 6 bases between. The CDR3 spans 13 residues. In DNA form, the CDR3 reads TGTGCCTGGAGTGTACAAGGGAACACTGAAGCTTTCTTT. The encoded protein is CAWSVQGNTEAFF.

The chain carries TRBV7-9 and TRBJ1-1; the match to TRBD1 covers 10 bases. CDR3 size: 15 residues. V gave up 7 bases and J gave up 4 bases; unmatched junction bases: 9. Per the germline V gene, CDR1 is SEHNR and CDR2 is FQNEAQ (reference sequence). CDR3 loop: CASTNGDRGGTEAFF. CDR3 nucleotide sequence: TGTGCCAGCACCAATGGGGACAGGGGAGGCACTGAAGCTTTCTTT. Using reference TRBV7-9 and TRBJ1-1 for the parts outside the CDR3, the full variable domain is DTGVSQNPRHKITKRGQNVTFRCDPISEHNRLYWYRQTLGQGPEFLTYFQNEAQLEKSRLLSDRFSAERPKGSFSTLEIQRTEQGDSAMYLCASTNGDRGGTEAFFGQGTRLTVV.

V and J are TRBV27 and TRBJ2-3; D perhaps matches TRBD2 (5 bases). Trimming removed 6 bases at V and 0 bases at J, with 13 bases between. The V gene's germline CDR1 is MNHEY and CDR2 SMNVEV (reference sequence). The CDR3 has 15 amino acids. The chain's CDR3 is CASRTAGRSTDTQYF. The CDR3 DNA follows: TGTGCCAGCAGGACGGCGGGTCGGAGCACAGATACGCAGTATTTT.

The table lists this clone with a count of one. Written as DNA, the CDR3 is TGTGCCAGCAGCTTAGGGACAGCGGAGACCCAGTACTTC. Translating it yields CASSLGTAETQYF. J is TRBJ2-5 and V is TRBV7-2, with D possibly being TRBD1 (6 bases). Looked up from germline, CDR1 is SGHTA and CDR2 is FQGNSA. The CDR3 has 13 residues. The ends were cut back, 1 base at V and 5 bases at J, with 8 bases in the middle.

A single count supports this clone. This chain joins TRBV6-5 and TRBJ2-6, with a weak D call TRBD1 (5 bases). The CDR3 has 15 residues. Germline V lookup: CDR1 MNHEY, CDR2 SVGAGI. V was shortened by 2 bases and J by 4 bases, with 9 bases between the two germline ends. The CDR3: CASSYGAVGANVLTF. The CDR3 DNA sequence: TGTGCCAGCAGTTACGGGGCCGTGGGGGCCAACGTCCTGACTTTC.

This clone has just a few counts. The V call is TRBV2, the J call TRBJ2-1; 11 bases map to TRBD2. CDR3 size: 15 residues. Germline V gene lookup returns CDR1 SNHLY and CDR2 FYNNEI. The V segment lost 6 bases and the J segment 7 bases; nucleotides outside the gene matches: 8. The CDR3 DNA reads TGTGCCAGCAGGCAACTAGCGGGAGAGCAAAATGAGCAGTTCTTC. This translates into CASRQLAGEQNEQFF.

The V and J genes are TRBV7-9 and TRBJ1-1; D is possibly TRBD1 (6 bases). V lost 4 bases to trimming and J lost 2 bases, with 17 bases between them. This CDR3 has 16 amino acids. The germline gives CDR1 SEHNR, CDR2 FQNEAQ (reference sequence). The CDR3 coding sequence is TGTGCCAGCAGCTCCTACGTCGAGACAGGAAACACTGAAGCTTTCTTT. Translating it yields CASSSYVETGNTEAFF.

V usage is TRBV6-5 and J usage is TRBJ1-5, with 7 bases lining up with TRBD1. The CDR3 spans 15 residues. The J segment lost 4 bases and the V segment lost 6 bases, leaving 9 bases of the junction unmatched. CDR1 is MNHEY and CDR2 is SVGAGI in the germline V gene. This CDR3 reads CASRSRQGQNQPQHF. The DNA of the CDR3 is TGTGCCAGCAGAAGTCGACAGGGCCAAAATCAGCCCCAGCATTTT.

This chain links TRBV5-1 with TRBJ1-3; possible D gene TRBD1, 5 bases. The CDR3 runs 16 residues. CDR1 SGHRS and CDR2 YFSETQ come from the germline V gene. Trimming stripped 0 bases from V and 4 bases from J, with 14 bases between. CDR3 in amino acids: CASSLAGVSRGNTIYF. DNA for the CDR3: TGCGCCAGCAGCTTGGCGGGGGTGAGCCGAGGAAACACCATATATTTT.

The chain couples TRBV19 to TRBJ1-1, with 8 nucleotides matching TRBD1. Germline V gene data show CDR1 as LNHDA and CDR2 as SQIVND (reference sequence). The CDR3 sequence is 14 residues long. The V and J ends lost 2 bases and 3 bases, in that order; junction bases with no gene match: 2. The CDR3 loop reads CASSITGGYTEAFF. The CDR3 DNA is TGTGCCAGTAGTATAACAGGGGGGTACACTGAAGCTTTCTTT. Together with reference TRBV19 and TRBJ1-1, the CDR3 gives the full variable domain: DGGITQSPKYLFRKEGQNVTLSCEQNLNHDAMYWYRQDPGQGLRLIYYSQIVNDFQKGDIAEGYSVSREKKESFPLTVTSAQKNPTAFYLCASSITGGYTEAFFGQGTRLTVV.

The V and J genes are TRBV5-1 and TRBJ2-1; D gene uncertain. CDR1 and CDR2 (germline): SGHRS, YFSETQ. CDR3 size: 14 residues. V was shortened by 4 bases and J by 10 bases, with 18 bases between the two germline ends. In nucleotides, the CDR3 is TGCGCCAGCAGCCCGCGAACGGTCGCACGCGAGCAGTTCTTC. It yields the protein CASSPRTVAREQFF.

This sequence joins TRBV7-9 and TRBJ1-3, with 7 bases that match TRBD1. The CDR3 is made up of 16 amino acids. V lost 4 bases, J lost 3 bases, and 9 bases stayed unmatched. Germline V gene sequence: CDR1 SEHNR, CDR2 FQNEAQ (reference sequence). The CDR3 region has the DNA TGTGCCAGCAGCTCTCCTCCGGGACAGCGTGGAAACACCATATATTTT. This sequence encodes CASSSPPGQRGNTIYF.

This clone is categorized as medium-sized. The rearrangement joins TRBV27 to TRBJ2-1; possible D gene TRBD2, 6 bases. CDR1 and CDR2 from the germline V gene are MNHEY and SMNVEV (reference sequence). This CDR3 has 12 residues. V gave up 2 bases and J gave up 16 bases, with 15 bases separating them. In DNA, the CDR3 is TGTGCCAGCAGTTTAGGTGGGAGGCATGTTTTCTTC. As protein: CASSLGGRHVFF.

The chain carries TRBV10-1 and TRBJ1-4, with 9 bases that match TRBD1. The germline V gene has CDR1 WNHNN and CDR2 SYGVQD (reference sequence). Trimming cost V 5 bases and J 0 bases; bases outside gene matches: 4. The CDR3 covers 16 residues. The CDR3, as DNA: TGCGCCAGCAGTACTGGACAGGGGACAACTAATGAAAAACTGTTTTTT. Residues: CASSTGQGTTNEKLFF.

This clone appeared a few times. Here the CDR3 reads CASSLKGHSTDTQYF. The CDR3 bases are TGTGCCAGCAGCTTAAAAGGACACAGCACAGATACGCAGTATTTT. V is TRBV7-2 and J is TRBJ2-3, with a tentative D call TRBD1 (5 bases). V dropped 2 bases and J dropped 0 bases, with 9 bases sitting between them. The CDR3 is 15 residues long. The germline CDR1 and CDR2 sequences are SGHTA and FQGNSA.

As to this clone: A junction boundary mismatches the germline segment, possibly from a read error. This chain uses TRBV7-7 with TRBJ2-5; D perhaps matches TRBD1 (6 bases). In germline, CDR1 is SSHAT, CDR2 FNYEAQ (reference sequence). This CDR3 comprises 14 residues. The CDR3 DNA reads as TGTGCTAGCAGCTTGGGGGCTGCTCAAGAGACCCAGTACTTC. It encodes CASSLGAAQETQYF.

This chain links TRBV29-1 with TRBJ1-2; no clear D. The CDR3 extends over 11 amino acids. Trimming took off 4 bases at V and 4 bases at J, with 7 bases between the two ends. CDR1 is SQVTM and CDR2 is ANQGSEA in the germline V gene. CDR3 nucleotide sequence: TGCAGCGTTGGACCGAGCTATGGCTACACCTTC. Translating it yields CSVGPSYGYTF.

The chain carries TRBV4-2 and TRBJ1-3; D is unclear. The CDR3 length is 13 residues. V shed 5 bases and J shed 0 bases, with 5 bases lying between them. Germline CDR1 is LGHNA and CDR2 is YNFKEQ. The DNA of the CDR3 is TGTGCCAGCAGCTTGCACTCTGGAAACACCATATATTTT. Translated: CASSLHSGNTIYF.

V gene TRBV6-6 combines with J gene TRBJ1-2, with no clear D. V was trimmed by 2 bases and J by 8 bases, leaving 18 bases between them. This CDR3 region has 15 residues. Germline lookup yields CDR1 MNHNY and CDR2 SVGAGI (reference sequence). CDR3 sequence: CASSYPFGPQRGYTF. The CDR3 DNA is TGTGCCAGCAGTTACCCCTTTGGGCCCCAAAGGGGCTACACCTTC.

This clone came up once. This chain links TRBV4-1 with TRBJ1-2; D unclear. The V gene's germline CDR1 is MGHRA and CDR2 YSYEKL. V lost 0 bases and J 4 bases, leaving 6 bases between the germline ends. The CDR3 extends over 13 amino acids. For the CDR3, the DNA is TGCGCCAGCAGCCAAGATGGCGTCTATGGCTACACCTTC. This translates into CASSQDGVYGYTF.

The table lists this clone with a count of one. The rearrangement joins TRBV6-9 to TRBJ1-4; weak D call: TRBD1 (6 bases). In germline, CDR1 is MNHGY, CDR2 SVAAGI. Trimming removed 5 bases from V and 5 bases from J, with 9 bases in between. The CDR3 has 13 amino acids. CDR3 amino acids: CASSIRGNEKLFF. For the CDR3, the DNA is TGTGCCAGCAGTATAAGGGGGAATGAAAAACTGTTTTTT.

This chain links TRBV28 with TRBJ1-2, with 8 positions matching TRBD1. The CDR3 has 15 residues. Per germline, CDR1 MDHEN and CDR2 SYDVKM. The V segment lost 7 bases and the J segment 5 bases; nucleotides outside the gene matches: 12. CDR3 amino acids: CASKADRQGYYGYTF. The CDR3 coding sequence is TGTGCCAGCAAGGCTGACCGACAGGGGTATTATGGCTACACCTTC.